Listed here are 27 T cell receptor beta chains from one sample, sequenced in a study of Ad26.COV2.S vaccination and SARS-CoV-2 variants. Specified treatment: over 15 received Ad26.COV2.S at low or high dose, single or two shots; 5 received placebo; per-sample allocation not given. Sampling happened 63 days after the first vaccine or placebo injection. Only in-frame clones appear in the TCRdb table, and some are missing; sequencing was by immunoSEQ multiplex PCR. The table records approximately 450,000 clones, 80% to 95% of them present only once. The starting material was peripheral blood, obtained in a trial of Ad26.COV2.S vaccine versus placebo. Receptors originate from a person aged 18-60 years who received the Ad26.COV2.S COVID-19 vaccine or a placebo.

The rearrangement joins TRBV15 to TRBJ2-7, with D perhaps matching TRBD2 (5 bases). This CDR3 comprises 17 residues. Per germline, CDR1 LNHNV and CDR2 YYDKDF (reference sequence). V was pared by 1 base and J by 1 base, with 17 bases between. CDR3 coding DNA: TGTGCCACCAGCAGAGTGCCGTCTAGCAGCGGATCCTACGAGCAGTACTTC. It translates to CATSRVPSSSGSYEQYF.

The rearrangement joins TRBV5-1 to TRBJ2-7; TRBD2 aligns across 14 bases. In germline, CDR1 is SGHRS, CDR2 YFSETQ. The CDR3 covers 18 residues. Trimming took 3 bases from V and 3 from J; bases not matched to a gene: 11. CDR3 sequence reads: CASSWGPGTSGSSYEQYF. CDR3 coding DNA: TGCGCCAGCAGCTGGGGTCCCGGGACTAGCGGGAGCAGCTACGAGCAGTACTTC. The full variable domain, rest sourced from reference TRBV5-1 and TRBJ2-7, is KAGVTQTPRYLIKTRGQQVTLSCSPISGHRSVSWYQQTPGQGLQFLFEYFSETQRNKGNFPGRFSGRQFSNSRSEMNVSTLELGDSALYLCASSWGPGTSGSSYEQYFGPGTRLTVT.

V usage is TRBV7-9 and J usage is TRBJ2-5; TRBD2 aligns across 11 bases. CDR3 size: 15 residues. Germline-derived CDR1 and CDR2 are SEHNR and FQNEAQ (reference sequence). Trimming took 5 bases from V and 3 from J; bases not matched to a gene: 5. CDR3 coding DNA: TGTGCCAGCAGCCGGGGGACTAGCGGAGAAGAGACCCAGTACTTC. Protein product: CASSRGTSGEETQYF. The full variable domain, with the rest looked up from reference TRBV7-9 and TRBJ2-5, is DTGVSQNPRHKITKRGQNVTFRCDPISEHNRLYWYRQTLGQGPEFLTYFQNEAQLEKSRLLSDRFSAERPKGSFSTLEIQRTEQGDSAMYLCASSRGTSGEETQYFGPGTRLLVL.

The rearrangement joins TRBV2 to TRBJ2-7; 11 positions agree with TRBD2. The germline V gene encodes CDR1 SNHLY and CDR2 FYNNEI. The CDR3 loop spans 14 amino acids. Trimming removed 2 bases from V and 11 bases from J; junction bases left unmatched: 8. The CDR3 is CASSEIGTSGNEYF. The CDR3 DNA sequence: TGTGCCAGCAGTGAAATTGGGACTAGCGGCAATGAGTACTTC.

This rearrangement joins TRBV21-1 to TRBJ2-1; the table's D gene call, TRBD2, was not cross checked with the DNA. TRBV21-1 is a pseudogene locus. This CDR3 comprises 18 residues. CDR3 in DNA: TGTGCCAGCAGCAAAGAGGCTAGCGGGAGGTCGTCCTACAATGAGCAGTTCTTC. It is translated as CASSKEASGRSSYNEQFF.

This chain connects TRBV28 to TRBJ2-7; 9 nucleotides align to TRBD1. V trimming: 6 bases; J trimming: 2 bases; junction bases outside the gene matches: 5. Germline lookup yields CDR1 MDHEN and CDR2 SYDVKM. This CDR3 has 14 residues. The CDR3 reads CASSDRDRAYEQYF. CDR3 bases: TGTGCCAGCAGCGACCGGGACAGGGCCTACGAGCAGTACTTC.

The DNA of the CDR3 is TGTGCCTGGAGGGGGGGTTACACCGGGGAGCTGTTTTTT. Encoded protein: CAWRGGYTGELFF. This rearrangement joins TRBV30 to TRBJ2-2, with D tentatively TRBD2 (6 bases). This CDR3 comprises 13 residues. V was clipped by 3 bases and J by 3 bases, with 8 bases between them. The germline V gene has CDR1 GTSNPN and CDR2 SVGIG (reference sequence).

The DNA of the CDR3 is TGTGCCACCAGTGATAGAAGCGGCCCAGATACGCAGTATTTT. Protein product: CATSDRSGPDTQYF. The chain is built from TRBV24-1 and TRBJ2-3, with D perhaps matching TRBD2 (5 bases). Germline CDR1 and CDR2: KGHDR and SFDVKD. Trimming took 3 bases from V and 4 from J, leaving 10 bases between them. This CDR3 is built from 14 residues.

V gene TRBV5-1 combines with J gene TRBJ1-1, with TRBD1 matching over 7 bases. Germline lookup yields CDR1 SGHRS and CDR2 YFSETQ. The CDR3 is made up of 14 amino acids. V dropped 4 bases and J dropped 6; count of bases not matched to a gene: 9. The CDR3 DNA reads as TGCGCCAGCAGCGGGGGGGACAGAATCCCTGAAGCTTTCTTT. Translating gives CASSGGDRIPEAFF.

V is TRBV6-6 and J is TRBJ2-7; weak D call: TRBD2 (6 bases). Germline V gives CDR1 MNHNY, CDR2 SVGAGI (reference sequence). CDR3 length: 12 residues. Trimming pared 5 bases from V and 7 bases from J, leaving 12 bases between. The CDR3 loop is CASSTGAPEQYF. In nucleotides, the CDR3 is TGTGCCAGCAGTACGGGAGCCCCGGAGCAGTACTTC.

The V call is TRBV5-5, the J call TRBJ2-7; 7 nucleotides agree with TRBD1. This CDR3 has 15 residues. The J segment lost 3 bases and the V segment lost 0 bases, leaving 6 bases of the junction unmatched. The germline gives CDR1 SGHKS, CDR2 YYEKEE (reference sequence). CDR3 in DNA: TGTGCCAGCAGCTTGGGACAGGGATTCCTCTACGAGCAGTACTTC. Translating gives CASSLGQGFLYEQYF.

V usage is TRBV19 and J usage is TRBJ2-3; unclear D gene. The CDR3 sequence is 14 residues long. The V end lost 5 bases, the J end lost 2 bases, and 11 bases lay between the germline ends. The germline gives CDR1 LNHDA, CDR2 SQIVND (reference sequence). The CDR3 is CASSLLTDTDTQYF. CDR3 nucleotides: TGTGCCAGTAGTTTGCTGACGGACACAGATACGCAGTATTTT.

V is TRBV4-1 and J is TRBJ2-1; TRBD2 matches 7 bases. In germline, CDR1 is MGHRA, CDR2 YSYEKL. The CDR3 runs 20 residues. J gave up 3 bases and V 4 bases, and 21 bases lay outside the gene matches. Written as DNA, the CDR3 is TGCGCCAGCAGCCTCAAGACCGGCGGGAGTCGGAACGTGATCTACAATGAGCAGTTCTTC. This translates into CASSLKTGGSRNVIYNEQFF.

The DNA of the CDR3 is TGTGCCAGCAGGAGACAGGACCAAGAGACCCAGTACTTC. Translating it yields CASRRQDQETQYF. This chain links TRBV12-3 or TRBV12-4 with TRBJ2-5, with D perhaps TRBD1 (6 bases). The CDR3 spans 13 residues. V was pared by 6 bases and J by 0 bases, with 8 bases between.

V and J are TRBV18 and TRBJ1-3, with D perhaps TRBD1 (5 bases). The CDR3 spans 18 residues. Germline lookup yields CDR1 KGHSH and CDR2 LQKENI. Trimming cost V 2 bases and J 0 bases, with 17 bases left between them. This CDR3 reads CASSPRGVGFHSGNTIYF. Written as DNA, the CDR3 is TGTGCCAGCTCACCAAGGGGCGTTGGTTTCCACTCTGGAAACACCATATATTTT.

In regard to this clone: This may be a read error: a much more frequent sequence differs by one nucleotide. The chain links TRBV7-8 to TRBJ2-3; 11 bases fit TRBD2. This CDR3 has 15 amino acids. The germline gives CDR1 SGHVS, CDR2 FQNEAQ. V shed 1 base and J 5 bases; nucleotides not matched to a gene: 2. In DNA form, the CDR3 reads TGTGCCAGCAGCTTAGGGCTAGCGGGAGGAGATACGCAGTATTTT. Amino acids: CASSLGLAGGDTQYF.

About this clone: The sample holds other DNA sequences that translate to the same CDR3. This chain connects TRBV4-3 to TRBJ2-7; 8 bases are a match to TRBD1. Germline trimming cut 1 base from V and 4 bases from J; bases unmatched to any gene: 3. This CDR3 comprises 14 residues. Germline-derived CDR1 and CDR2 are LGHNA and YSLEER. The CDR3 is CASSQGTGTYEQYF. CDR3 bases: TGCGCCAGCAGCCAAGGGACAGGGACATACGAGCAGTACTTC.

The chain combines TRBV4-3 with TRBJ1-1; TRBD1 might be the D (6 bases). Trimming stripped 2 bases from V and 6 bases from J, with 13 bases between. The length of the CDR3 is 14 residues. Per the germline V gene, CDR1 is LGHNA and CDR2 is YSLEER. CDR3 in amino acids: CASSQMGAWAEAFF. The CDR3 DNA is TGCGCCAGCAGCCAAATGGGGGCGTGGGCTGAAGCTTTCTTT.

This chain joins TRBV7-9 and TRBJ2-2; TRBD2 matches at 10 bases. This CDR3 spans 16 amino acids. Per the germline V gene, CDR1 is SEHNR and CDR2 is FQNEAQ (reference sequence). V lost 2 bases and J lost 5; bases outside the gene matches: 5. The CDR3 DNA follows: TGTGCCAGCAGCTTACTTGTGACTAGCGGGACCGGGGAGCTGTTTTTT. Its protein product is CASSLLVTSGTGELFF.

The rearrangement uses TRBV19 and TRBJ1-2; D is unresolved. From germline, CDR1 is LNHDA and CDR2 SQIVND (reference sequence). The CDR3 contains 12 residues. The V end lost 7 bases, the J end lost 5 bases, and 11 bases lay between the germline ends. CDR3 in amino acids: CASTRAGYGYTF. CDR3 DNA: TGTGCCAGTACTAGGGCTGGATATGGCTACACCTTC. Filled out from reference TRBV19 and TRBJ1-2, the complete variable domain reads DGGITQSPKYLFRKEGQNVTLSCEQNLNHDAMYWYRQDPGQGLRLIYYSQIVNDFQKGDIAEGYSVSREKKESFPLTVTSAQKNPTAFYLCASTRAGYGYTFGSGTRLTVV.

The chain links TRBV7-2 to TRBJ1-2, with D possibly TRBD1 on 6 matching bases. Per germline, CDR1 SGHTA and CDR2 FQGNSA. Between the trimmed V and J ends, which lost 4 bases and 2 bases, there was a span of 14 bases. CDR3 size: 15 residues. The CDR3 sequence: CASSSYADRNYGYTF. CDR3 DNA sequence: TGTGCCAGCAGCTCGTACGCGGACAGAAACTATGGCTACACCTTC.

The chain joins TRBV7-3 to TRBJ2-5; no reliable D call. This CDR3 comprises 13 residues. The germline gives CDR1 SGHTA, CDR2 FQGTGA. Trimming shortened V by 2 bases and J by 5 bases, and 9 bases separated the two germline ends. The CDR3 reads CASSLRPWETQYF. DNA of the CDR3: TGTGCCAGCAGCTTACGTCCCTGGGAGACCCAGTACTTC.

The CDR3 DNA sequence: TGCGCCAGCAGCTTTTCGGGAATTCTAGAGACCCAGTACTTC. Its protein product is CASSFSGILETQYF. The genes are TRBV5-1 and TRBJ2-5; possibly TRBD2 for D (5 bases). Trimming pared 2 bases from V and 4 bases from J, leaving 12 bases between. CDR3 length: 14 residues. Germline V gene lookup returns CDR1 SGHRS and CDR2 YFSETQ.

CDR3 coding DNA: TGTGCCAGCAGTCCCCGTGGATCATCCAACACTGAAGCTTTCTTT. Translating gives CASSPRGSSNTEAFF. The chain has TRBV27 and TRBJ1-1; D is unclear. Per germline, CDR1 MNHEY and CDR2 SMNVEV (reference sequence). Trimming removed 5 bases at V and 2 bases at J, with 15 bases between. The CDR3 runs 15 residues.

V is TRBV6-2 or TRBV6-3 and J is TRBJ2-3, with TRBD2 identical over 11 bases. The CDR3 has 15 residues. In germline, CDR1 is MNHEY, CDR2 SVGEGT. Losses at the gene ends were 0 bases for V and 8 bases for J; bases not matched to a gene: 4. The CDR3 is CASSYSTSGRGTQYF. CDR3 in DNA: TGTGCCAGCAGTTACTCAACTAGCGGGAGAGGTACGCAGTATTTT.

The chain has TRBV19 and TRBJ1-1, with 12 positions matching TRBD1. Germline CDR1 reads LNHDA; CDR2 reads SQIVND (reference sequence). The CDR3 extends over 18 amino acids. Trimming took 2 bases from V and 1 from J; bases not matched to a gene: 8. The CDR3 here is CASSIRDRGLVKNTEAFF. The CDR3 DNA follows: TGTGCCAGTAGTATAAGGGACAGGGGGCTTGTGAAGAACACTGAAGCTTTCTTT.

The V gene is TRBV7-9, the J gene TRBJ1-3, with D perhaps TRBD1 (5 bases). Trimming left V 10 bases short and J 0 bases short, with 10 bases between. This CDR3 is 13 amino acids long. Germline V gene sequence: CDR1 SEHNR, CDR2 FQNEAQ (reference sequence). As DNA, the CDR3 is TGTGCCACCCGACAGATCTCTGGAAACACCATATATTTT. Translation: CATRQISGNTIYF.